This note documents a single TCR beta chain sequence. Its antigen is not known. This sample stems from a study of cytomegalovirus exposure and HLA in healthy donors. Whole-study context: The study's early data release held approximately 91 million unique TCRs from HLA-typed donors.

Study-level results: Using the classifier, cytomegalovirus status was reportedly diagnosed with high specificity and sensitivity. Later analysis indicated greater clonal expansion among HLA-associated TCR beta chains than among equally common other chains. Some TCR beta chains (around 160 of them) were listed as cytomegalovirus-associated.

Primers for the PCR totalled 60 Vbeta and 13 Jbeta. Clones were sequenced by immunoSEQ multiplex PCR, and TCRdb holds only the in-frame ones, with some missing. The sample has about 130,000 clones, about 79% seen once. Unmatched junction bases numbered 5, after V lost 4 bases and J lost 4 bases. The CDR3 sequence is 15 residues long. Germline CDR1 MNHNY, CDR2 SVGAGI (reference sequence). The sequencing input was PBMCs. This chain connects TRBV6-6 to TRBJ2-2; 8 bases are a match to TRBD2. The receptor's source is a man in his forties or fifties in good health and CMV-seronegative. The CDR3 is CASSWTGGSTGELFF. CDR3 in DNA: TGTGCCAGCAGTTGGACGGGGGGGTCCACCGGGGAGCTGTTTTTT.